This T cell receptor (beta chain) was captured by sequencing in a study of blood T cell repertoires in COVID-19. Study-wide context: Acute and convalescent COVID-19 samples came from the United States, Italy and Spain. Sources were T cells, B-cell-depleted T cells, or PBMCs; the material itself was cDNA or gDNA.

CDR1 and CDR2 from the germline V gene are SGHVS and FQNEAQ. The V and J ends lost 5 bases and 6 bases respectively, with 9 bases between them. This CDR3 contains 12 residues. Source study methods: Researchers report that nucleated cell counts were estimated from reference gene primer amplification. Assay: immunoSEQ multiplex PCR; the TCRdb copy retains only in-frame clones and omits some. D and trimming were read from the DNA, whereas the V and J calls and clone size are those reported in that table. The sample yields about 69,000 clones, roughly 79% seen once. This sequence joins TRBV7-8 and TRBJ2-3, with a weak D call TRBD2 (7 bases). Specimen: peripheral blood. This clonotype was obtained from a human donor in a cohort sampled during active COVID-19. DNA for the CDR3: TGTGCCAGCAGCCCGGGGGGCGATACGCAGTATTTT. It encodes CASSPGGDTQYF.